The next 28 T cell receptor beta chains were all read from a single sample in a study of CD8 T cells in Susac syndrome. RNA, at about 0.45 to 1 ug, was reverse transcribed with random hexamers. TCRdb recomputed calls from the immunoSEQ multiplex PCR reads with MiXCR, one row per CDR3 protein. Here the sample spans some 110,000 distinct CDR3 sequences, around 94% being singletons. The sample consisted of CD8+ T cells from PBMCs. The receptor set was obtained from a human donor with Susac syndrome.

The chain recombines TRBV5-1 with TRBJ1-1; a possible D gene is TRBD1 (6 bases). Germline loops: CDR1 SGHRS, CDR2 YFSETQ. V gave up 0 bases and J gave up 6 bases, with 15 bases separating them. The CDR3 has 15 residues. This CDR3 is CASSLVGGDAAEAFF. The CDR3, as DNA: TGCGCCAGCAGCTTGGTCGGGGGCGACGCCGCTGAAGCTTTCTTT.

The chain is built from TRBV7-9 and TRBJ1-5, with 7 nucleotides matching TRBD1. CDR3 length: 15 amino acids. With 5 bases clipped from V and 5 bases from J, the junction kept 9 bases outside the gene matches. Germline assignment: CDR1 SEHNR and CDR2 FQNEAQ (reference sequence). This CDR3 reads CASSISGTDDQPQHF. The CDR3 DNA is TGTGCCAGCAGCATATCCGGGACAGATGATCAGCCCCAGCATTTT.

The chain couples TRBV2 to TRBJ2-3; no definite D call. This CDR3 is built from 15 residues. Germline values: CDR1 SNHLY, CDR2 FYNNEI. Trimming removed 4 bases at V and 6 bases at J, with 17 bases between. DNA of the CDR3: TGTGCCAGCAGTGCGACACATACCCCCTCGGATACGCAGTATTTT. Amino acid sequence: CASSATHTPSDTQYF.

This clonotype showed up just once. The chain joins TRBV3-1 to TRBJ2-7; D gene unclear. In germline, CDR1 is LGHDT, CDR2 YNNKEL (reference sequence). V lost 4 bases, J lost 3 bases, and 13 bases lay in between. The CDR3 extends over 14 amino acids. CDR3: CASSPFSAVYEQYF. CDR3 DNA sequence: TGTGCCAGCAGCCCTTTCTCAGCAGTCTACGAGCAGTACTTC.

V and J are TRBV4-1 and TRBJ2-7; 7 positions agree with TRBD2. CDR3 size: 14 residues. V lost 4 bases and J lost 7; bases outside the gene matches: 10. Per germline, CDR1 MGHRA and CDR2 YSYEKL. Here the CDR3 DNA reads TGCGCCAGCAGCCTGGTACCGGGGGGTGAGGAGCAGTACTTC. Residues: CASSLVPGGEEQYF.

This chain links TRBV27 with TRBJ1-1; 7 nucleotides align to TRBD1. The CDR3 loop spans 15 amino acids. Trimming at V came to 2 bases and at J to 3 bases, leaving 6 bases not matched to a gene. From germline, CDR1 is MNHEY and CDR2 SMNVEV (reference sequence). Here the CDR3 DNA reads TGTGCCAGCAGTTTAACAGTGGGGACAGACACTGAAGCTTTCTTT. This encodes CASSLTVGTDTEAFF.

Concerning this clonotype itself: The germline gene is not matched at one end of the junction; a read error may be the cause. The chain joins TRBV5-1 to TRBJ2-3; TRBD2 might be the D (6 bases). CDR1 and CDR2 from the germline V gene are SGHRS and YFSETQ. The CDR3 has 14 residues. In DNA form, the CDR3 reads TGTGCCAGCAGCCCGGGAGTTAGCACAGATACGCAGTATTTT. It yields the protein CASSPGVSTDTQYF.

The chain combines TRBV19 with TRBJ2-5; maybe TRBD1 (7 bases). This CDR3 region has 13 residues. Deletions cut 6 bases from V and 6 bases from J, with 14 bases between. From germline, CDR1 is LNHDA and CDR2 SQIVND (reference sequence). CDR3 nucleotide sequence: TGTGCCAGTAGCGCCGGAGGGGGCCAGACCCAGTACTTC. This gives the protein CASSAGGGQTQYF.

The chain links TRBV3-1 to TRBJ2-1; a possible D gene is TRBD1 (5 bases). V was pared by 4 bases and J by 10 bases, with 20 bases between. This CDR3 region has 15 residues. Per germline, CDR1 LGHDT and CDR2 YNNKEL (reference sequence). The DNA for the CDR3 is TGTGCCAGCAGCCTGGTTGAAGCCAGGGTCGGGGAGCAGTTCTTC. Its protein product is CASSLVEARVGEQFF.

This chain links TRBV7-8 with TRBJ1-1, with D uncertain. Germline V gives CDR1 SGHVS, CDR2 FQNEAQ. This CDR3 contains 17 residues. V lost 1 base to trimming and J lost 3 bases, with 18 bases between them. CDR3: CASSLVEGLRFDTEAFF. CDR3 coding DNA: TGTGCCAGCAGCTTAGTGGAGGGCCTGAGGTTCGACACTGAAGCTTTCTTT.

This clonotype showed up just once. The chain links TRBV12-3 or TRBV12-4 to TRBJ2-7; 7 bases align to TRBD1. V was pared by 5 bases and J by 2 bases, with 6 bases of the junction left unmatched. The CDR3 contains 14 residues. The CDR3 sequence: CASSAQDRTYEQYF. The DNA for the CDR3 is TGTGCCAGCAGTGCCCAGGACAGGACCTACGAGCAGTACTTC.

The chain has TRBV11-2 and TRBJ2-7; TRBD1 matches at 8 bases. The junction had 5 bases not matched to a gene; V was cut back by 2 bases and J by 2 bases. The CDR3 is 15 residues long. CDR1 and CDR2 from the germline V gene are SGHAT and FQNNGV. The CDR3: CASSLIGQGPYEQYF. DNA of the CDR3: TGTGCCAGCAGCTTAATTGGACAGGGTCCCTACGAGCAGTACTTC.

The chain couples TRBV25-1 to TRBJ1-1; D remains ambiguous. The CDR3 covers 15 residues. Germline V CDR1 and CDR2: MGHDK, SYGVNS. Trimming shortened V by 1 base and J by 3 bases, and 12 bases separated the two germline ends. CDR3 DNA sequence: TGTGCCAGCAGTGAATTAAATCCCCGGGACACTGAAGCTTTCTTT. It encodes CASSELNPRDTEAFF.

V gene TRBV4-1 combines with J gene TRBJ2-5, with D uncertain. V dropped 0 bases and J dropped 13 bases, with 12 bases sitting between them. CDR3 length: 12 residues. CDR1 is MGHRA and CDR2 is YSYEKL in the germline V gene. This CDR3 reads CASSQDGVTSYF. The CDR3 DNA is TGCGCCAGCAGCCAAGATGGGGTGACTTCGTACTTC.

J is TRBJ2-2 and V is TRBV11-2; D not resolved. The CDR3 spans 15 residues. Trimming took 5 bases from V and 3 from J, leaving 13 bases between them. The germline V gene has CDR1 SGHAT and CDR2 FQNNGV. As DNA, the CDR3 is TGTGCCAGCAGCCCCCTTTCTAGGGACACCGGGGAGCTGTTTTTT. This sequence encodes CASSPLSRDTGELFF.

This chain joins TRBV27 and TRBJ1-3, with D possibly being TRBD1 (6 bases). The CDR3 spans 13 residues. Per the germline V gene, CDR1 is MNHEY and CDR2 is SMNVEV (reference sequence). V was cut by 4 bases and J by 4 bases, with 8 bases left in between. The CDR3 coding sequence is TGTGCCAGCAGTTCAGGGGCCGGAAACACCATATATTTT. It is translated as CASSSGAGNTIYF.

Note on this clonotype: The junction departs from the called germline gene at one end, perhaps through a read error. V gene TRBV7-8 combines with J gene TRBJ1-2, with TRBD1 matching 7 bases. The CDR3 is made up of 16 amino acids. Germline lookup yields CDR1 SGHVS and CDR2 FQNEAQ. CDR3 nucleotide sequence: TGTGCCAGCATGGGGGAAACACAGGGGAATTACTACGGCTACACCTTC. This translates into CASMGETQGNYYGYTF.

The chain uses TRBV9 and TRBJ2-7; 13 nucleotides align to TRBD2. Germline assignment: CDR1 SGDLS and CDR2 YYNGEE. V was clipped by 3 bases and J by 5 bases; unmatched bases: 5. The CDR3 has 15 amino acids. CDR3 amino acids: CASSETGTSGNEQYF. The DNA of the CDR3 is TGTGCCAGCAGCGAGACCGGGACTAGCGGGAACGAGCAGTACTTC.

The chain joins TRBV13 to TRBJ2-2, with 9 bases lining up with TRBD2. Trimming at V came to 2 bases and at J to 5 bases, leaving 6 bases not matched to a gene. The CDR3 length is 16 residues. The germline V gene has CDR1 PRHDT and CDR2 FYEKMQ (reference sequence). In DNA, the CDR3 is TGTGCCAGCAGCTTATCGCGGGGGGGCCGTACCGGGGAGCTGTTTTTT. The encoded protein is CASSLSRGGRTGELFF.

The V gene is TRBV3-1, the J gene TRBJ1-1; 7 positions match TRBD1. Germline CDR1 reads LGHDT; CDR2 reads YNNKEL (reference sequence). V shed 4 bases, J shed 7 bases, and the junction held 12 bases outside the gene matches. The CDR3 loop spans 15 amino acids. The CDR3 reads CASSLVRQGLREAFF. CDR3 in DNA: TGTGCCAGCAGCCTAGTTAGACAGGGACTGCGTGAAGCTTTCTTT.

V and J are TRBV5-1 and TRBJ1-2; D ambiguous. V lost 5 bases to trimming and J lost 7 bases, with 24 bases between them. This CDR3 spans 16 amino acids. Germline CDR1 reads SGHRS; CDR2 reads YFSETQ. CDR3 bases: TGCGCCAGCAGACCCCCACTCGACAATTCCTTCCTTGGCTACACCTTC. This encodes CASRPPLDNSFLGYTF.

This chain links TRBV6-5 with TRBJ2-5; 9 positions agree with TRBD1. The V gene end was trimmed by 4 bases and the J gene end by 5 bases; junction bases not matched to a gene: 11. The length of the CDR3 is 16 residues. Per the germline V gene, CDR1 is MNHEY and CDR2 is SVGAGI. The CDR3 spells CASSLTGGLIGETQYF. The DNA of the CDR3 is TGTGCCAGCAGTTTAACAGGGGGCTTGATTGGGGAGACCCAGTACTTC.

V and J are TRBV5-6 and TRBJ2-7, with a possible D match to TRBD2 (6 bases). Germline lookup yields CDR1 SGHDT and CDR2 YYEEEE. V shed 1 base and J shed 2 bases, with 10 bases lying between them. This CDR3 has 14 amino acids. The CDR3 spells CASSLYGSTYEQYF. CDR3 DNA sequence: TGTGCCAGCAGCTTGTACGGGAGTACCTACGAGCAGTACTTC. Complete variable domain (other parts from reference TRBV5-6 and TRBJ2-7): DAGVTQSPTHLIKTRGQQVTLRCSPKSGHDTVSWYQQALGQGPQFIFQYYEEEERQRGNFPDRFSGHQFPNYSSELNVNALLLGDSALYLCASSLYGSTYEQYFGPGTRLTVT.

The chain recombines TRBV4-2 with TRBJ2-5; perhaps TRBD2 as D (6 bases). The CDR3 covers 16 residues. Trimming cost V 1 base and J 0 bases, with 12 bases left between them. The germline V gene encodes CDR1 LGHNA and CDR2 YNFKEQ. DNA of the CDR3: TGTGCCAGCAGCCAAGTTGATAGCGGAGACCAAGAGACCCAGTACTTC. Its protein product is CASSQVDSGDQETQYF.

The chain uses TRBV20-1 and TRBJ2-1; possibly TRBD2 for D (5 bases). The CDR3 has 13 residues. The germline V and J ends were trimmed by 3 bases and 8 bases, with 14 bases remaining between them. Per germline, CDR1 DFQATT and CDR2 SNEGSKA (reference sequence). The CDR3 DNA reads TGCAGTGCTAGCCAGGCGGGCGTCTATGAGCAGTTCTTC. Translation gives CSASQAGVYEQFF.

The genes are TRBV20-1 and TRBJ2-7; D might be TRBD1 (5 bases). CDR3 length: 13 amino acids. Germline values: CDR1 DFQATT, CDR2 SNEGSKA (reference sequence). With 3 bases removed from V and 1 base from J, the gap between germline ends came to 10 bases. The CDR3 sequence: CSASNRLSYEQYF. In DNA, the CDR3 is TGCAGTGCTAGCAACAGGTTGTCCTACGAGCAGTACTTC.

The gene calls are TRBV9 and TRBJ1-6; maybe TRBD1 (5 bases). The CDR3 is made up of 16 amino acids. V dropped 0 bases and J dropped 10 bases, with 17 bases sitting between them. The germline CDR1 and CDR2 sequences are SGDLS and YYNGEE. The CDR3: CASSVGGVSSTSPLHF. DNA of the CDR3: TGTGCCAGCAGCGTAGGAGGGGTTTCCAGTACCTCACCCCTCCACTTT.

The chain carries TRBV6-5 and TRBJ2-1; TRBD2 aligns across 14 bases. The CDR3 sequence is 14 residues long. Germline V lookup: CDR1 MNHEY, CDR2 SVGAGI. The trim removed 4 bases at V and 10 bases at J, leaving 3 bases unmatched. The CDR3 DNA reads as TGTGCCAGCAGTTTTGGACTAGCGGGGGGAGAGCAGTTCTTC. Translated, it gives CASSFGLAGGEQFF.